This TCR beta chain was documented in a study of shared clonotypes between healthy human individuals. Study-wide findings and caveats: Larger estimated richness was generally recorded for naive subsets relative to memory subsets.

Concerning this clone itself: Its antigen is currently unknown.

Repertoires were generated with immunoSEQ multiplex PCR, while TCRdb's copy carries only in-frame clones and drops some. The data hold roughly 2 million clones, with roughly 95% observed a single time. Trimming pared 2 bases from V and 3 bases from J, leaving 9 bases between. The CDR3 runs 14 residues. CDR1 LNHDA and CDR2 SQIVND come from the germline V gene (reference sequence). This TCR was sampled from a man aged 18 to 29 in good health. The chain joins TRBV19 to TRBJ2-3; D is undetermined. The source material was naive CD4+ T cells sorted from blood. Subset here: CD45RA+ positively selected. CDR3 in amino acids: CASSINSNTDTQYF. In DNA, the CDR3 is TGTGCCAGTAGTATAAACAGTAATACAGATACGCAGTATTTT.